One sample yielded the 4 T cell receptor beta chains listed below, sequenced in a study of response to subunit inactivated influenza vaccine (dated by TCRdb to 2016 to 2018). Library creation used RT-PCR. The sequencing machine was an Illumina HiSeq 2500. TCRdb took the public reads, trimmed them with fastp at Q25, ran MiXCR for clone calling and kept in-frame beta chains. Under each unique CDR3 protein, matching rows form one entry showing the most common genes and DNA. For this sample the table gives 490,000 or so distinct CDR3 sequences, of which roughly 8.2% were detected only once. Together, the top ten hold 10% to 15% of the sample. Material: PBMCs from blood, obtained around 25 months after vaccination. The source is a man between 50 and 69 years old who received an inactivated influenza vaccine. Donor details come from another sample of the same person, matched by shared clones.

Notes on this clonotype: This clone may be a read error of a much larger clone one base away. The gene calls are TRBV12-3 or TRBV12-4 and TRBJ1-5, with 7 positions matching TRBD1. V shed 6 bases and J 6 bases; nucleotides not matched to a gene: 8. The CDR3 totals 14 residues. The CDR3 DNA is TGTGCCAGCAGCAAGACAGGGAATAGTCAGCCCCAGCATTTT. Translated, it gives CASSKTGNSQPQHF.

The V call is TRBV7-9, the J call TRBJ2-5, with 8 bases that match TRBD1. The length of the CDR3 is 16 residues. Germline V lookup: CDR1 SEHNR, CDR2 FQNEAQ (reference sequence). V dropped 4 bases and J dropped 3; count of bases not matched to a gene: 10. The DNA of the CDR3 is TGTGCCAGCAGCTCGTCCGGGACAGGCCGTAAAGAGACCCAGTACTTC. Its translation is CASSSSGTGRKETQYF.

The chain joins TRBV13 to TRBJ2-2, with 12 bases lining up with TRBD2. In germline, CDR1 is PRHDT, CDR2 FYEKMQ (reference sequence). This CDR3 is 15 amino acids long. Trimming cost V 5 bases and J 3 bases; bases outside gene matches: 1. CDR3 protein: CASSTSGRHTGELFF. The CDR3 nucleotides are TGTGCCAGCAGCACTAGCGGGAGGCACACCGGGGAGCTGTTTTTT.

The DNA of the CDR3 is TGCGCCAGCAGCTTCCGTGGTAGCGGGAGCCACGAGCAGTACTTC. Its protein is CASSFRGSGSHEQYF. The rearrangement links TRBV4-3 to TRBJ2-7; 9 bases line up with TRBD2. This CDR3 has 15 amino acids. V gave up 5 bases and J gave up 5 bases; unmatched junction bases: 10. The germline V gene has CDR1 LGHNA and CDR2 YSLEER.